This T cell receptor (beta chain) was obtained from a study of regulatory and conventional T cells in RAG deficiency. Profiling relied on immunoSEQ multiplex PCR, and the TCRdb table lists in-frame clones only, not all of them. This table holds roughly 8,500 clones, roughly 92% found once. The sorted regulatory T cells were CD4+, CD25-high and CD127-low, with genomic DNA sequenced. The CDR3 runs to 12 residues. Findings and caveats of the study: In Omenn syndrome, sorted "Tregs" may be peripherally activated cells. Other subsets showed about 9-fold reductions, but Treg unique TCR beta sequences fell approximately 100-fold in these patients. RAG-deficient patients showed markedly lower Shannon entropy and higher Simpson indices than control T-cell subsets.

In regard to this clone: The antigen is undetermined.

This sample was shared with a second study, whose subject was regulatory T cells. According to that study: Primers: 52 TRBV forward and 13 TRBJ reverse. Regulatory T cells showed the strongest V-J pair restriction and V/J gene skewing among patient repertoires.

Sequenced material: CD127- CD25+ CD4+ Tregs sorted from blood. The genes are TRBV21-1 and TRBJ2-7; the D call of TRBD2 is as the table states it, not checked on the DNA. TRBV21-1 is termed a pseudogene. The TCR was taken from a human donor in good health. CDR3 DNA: TGTGCCAGCAGCAGCCAACCGGGACTAGCGGGGTTC. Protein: CASSSQPGLAGF.